A selection of T cell receptor beta chains follows, all from one sample in a study of shared clonotypes between healthy human individuals. The data were produced by immunoSEQ multiplex PCR, yet TCRdb's version contains in-frame clones alone and is incomplete. The data hold some 680,000 clones, with 73% observed a single time. The sequenced material came from memory CD4+ T cells sorted from blood. Receptors originate from a woman under 40 in good health. The CDR3 runs from the conserved cysteine through the conserved F or W. Each record gives: J gene, D gene, clone size, V gene, CDR3 protein, CDR3 DNA. D genes are given only for firm matches. Only part of the rows carry a size: once, few, many, or a class if the clone is expanded.

TRBJ2-7 TRBD2 - TRBV12-5 CASGLPGTTRTYEQYF TGTGCTAGTGGTTTGCCCGGGACTACCCGAACCTACGAGCAGTACTTC
TRBJ2-7 - - TRBV19 CASSIRLDSYEQYF TGTGCCAGTAGTATCAGACTAGACTCCTACGAGCAGTACTTC
TRBJ1-5 - - TRBV6-5 CASSSTGRSNQPQHF TGTGCCAGCAGTTCTACAGGGCGTAGCAATCAGCCCCAGCATTTT
TRBJ2-2 - few TRBV4-1 CASSHPSGQAVPNTGELFF TGCGCCAGCAGCCACCCCTCCGGGCAGGCGGTTCCCAACACCGGGGAGCTGTTTTTT
TRBJ2-7 - many TRBV20-1 CSASDNYEQYF TGCAGTGCCTCTGACAACTACGAGCAGTACTTC
TRBJ2-3 - many TRBV4-1 CASSHPRTDTQYF TGCGCCAGCAGCCACCCTCGCACAGATACGCAGTATTTT
TRBJ2-4 - - TRBV19 CASKGPGMVKNIQYF TGTGCCAGTAAAGGTCCGGGGATGGTCAAAAACATTCAGTACTTC
TRBJ2-3 - - TRBV2 CASRQRLGDTQYF TGTGCCAGCAGGCAGAGACTGGGAGATACGCAGTATTTT
TRBJ1-1 - - TRBV27 CASSPPRGTRAEAFF TGTGCCAGCAGTCCGCCCCGGGGTACACGCGCTGAAGCTTTCTTT
TRBJ2-7 - - TRBV7-2 CASSLAWGPLLYEQYF TGTGCCAGCAGCTTAGCGTGGGGACCCCTCCTCTACGAGCAGTACTTC
TRBJ1-1 - - TRBV11-3 CASSLTVPNTEAFF TGTGCCAGCAGCTTGACAGTCCCCAACACTGAAGCTTTCTTT
TRBJ1-5 - - TRBV29-1 CSVVSGGNQPQHF TGCAGCGTTGTATCAGGGGGCAATCAGCCCCAGCATTTT
TRBJ2-1 - - TRBV14 CASAGTRIGEQFF TGTGCCAGCGCAGGTACTAGAATCGGTGAGCAGTTCTTC
TRBJ2-7 - - TRBV30 CAWSTGGGSYEQYF TGTGCCTGGAGTACGGGCGGAGGCTCCTACGAGCAGTACTTC
TRBJ1-1 - - TRBV2 CASSDTGASVMNTEAFF TGTGCCAGCAGTGATACGGGGGCATCGGTTATGAACACTGAAGCTTTCTTT
TRBJ2-7 TRBD1 - TRBV27 CASSFYGTGVDEQYF TGTGCCAGCAGTTTTTATGGGACAGGGGTCGACGAGCAGTACTTC
TRBJ2-7 TRBD2 - TRBV11-2 CASSHGRGGRITYEQYF TGTGCCAGCAGCCATGGGAGGGGCGGGAGGATAACCTACGAGCAGTACTTC